The entry that follows covers one TCR beta chain sequence. Its antigen is currently not known. The library was prepared using the immunoSEQ multiplex PCR assay. For the multiplex PCR, a mixture combining 60 forward primers for TCR Vbeta segments and 13 reverse primers for TCR Jbeta segments was used. Amplification of the CDR3 region of rearranged TCR beta genes was performed with a multiplex PCR assay on genomic DNA. Amplified TCR beta libraries were sequenced as 87-base-pair reads on the Illumina HiSeq System. The source study handled its data this way. In a later analysis, tens of millions of unique TCR beta chains were counted across the roughly 610 repertoires, and about 9.9 million of these chains were shared by at least two donors. Raw reads were error-corrected and collapsed into unique sequences by a nearest-neighbor algorithm in which closely related sequences were merged to remove PCR and sequencing errors. CDR3 sequences were aligned to IMGT reference sequences to assign V, D and J gene segments. For a sequence to be retained, at least a six-nucleotide match to both a V gene segment and a J gene segment was required. A rearrangement was called productive if the CDR3 had no stop codons and remained in frame with V and J, and every other rearrangement was called non-productive. Following IMGT convention, CDR3 was defined as the stretch from the second conserved V-encoded cysteine up to the conserved J-encoded phenylalanine. The earlier analysis of 500 to 650 of the donors excluded any sequence lacking an unambiguous match to a single V gene segment. An earlier analysis of just under 600 of the donors called V segments functional above 56.7% productive rearrangements and segregating when the between-donor standard deviation exceeded 5%. A statistical classification framework was developed to diagnose cytomegalovirus status using the catalog of TCR beta chain sequences. V and J gene assignment, in a later analysis, came from comparing TCR nucleotide sequences with IMGT/GENE-DB human TR gene sequences. A later analysis assigned CDR3 sequences and most-parsimonious VDJ recombination scenarios with the TCRdist pipeline. In a later analysis, each TCR beta chain was defined by its CDR3 amino acid sequence together with its V-gene family, and reads without a unique V-gene family were excluded. A later analysis removed 592 highly shared, low-generation-probability nucleotide sequences to deal with suspected cross-contamination and a sequencing artifact. For each public chain, a later analysis derived a clonal expansion index from normalized ranks of inferred template counts within each repertoire. Generation probabilities in a later analysis came from a VDJ recombination model fitted to out-of-frame rearrangements, and those results were checked against IGoR. In a later analysis, TCR-TCR, TCR-HLA and TCR-CMV co-occurrence was scored with hypergeometric tests, and a repertoire-size bias correction was applied to TCR pairs. To estimate false discovery rates, a later analysis permuted the HLA or CMV assignments 20 times. A later analysis grouped co-occurring TCRs with DBSCAN, adding TCRdist sequence similarity when clustering within HLA-allele-positive subsets. Co-occurrence clustering excluded repertoires with fewer than 30,000 or more than 120,000 public chains, plus five with anomalous nucleotide sharing. The immuneACCESS repertoire file appears here via TCRdb, limited to in-frame rearrangements. These files lack a portion of the clones; in checked studies, under half of the deficit traces to unresolved V genes, and the cause of the others is not known. That table gives V, J and clone size, and the DNA gave D and trimming. The table for this sample lists fewer than 85,000 clones. Of the sample, roughly 3.8% falls within the top ten clones.

Germline trimming amounts to 6 bases on V and 3 bases on J, with 8 as the count of junction bases outside the gene matches. The cysteine opens and the phenylalanine closes a CDR3 of 15 amino acids. CDR3 DNA is the only sequence kept; it has 45 bases, read in frame from the first base. Per the germline V gene, MGHRA is the CDR1 and YSYEKL is the CDR2. The cohort consisted of some 730 healthy bone marrow donors. At the time of sampling, all cohort members were nominally healthy, though unrecorded immune exposures were likely present. The donor tested CMV seropositive, placing the donor among the 290 or so seropositive members of the cohort. Every donor gave a peripheral blood sample, and the peripheral blood mononuclear cells from that sample were used for TCR beta sequencing. Genomic DNA was extracted from the blood cell samples with the Qiagen DNeasy Blood Extraction Kit. The sample originates from a study of cytomegalovirus exposure and HLA in healthy donors (dated 2017 in TCRdb). General notes on the study: An earlier analysis of several hundred of the donors reported 276 Gb of sequence data and roughly 120 million unique TCR beta sequences obtained from 150 million to 200 million T cells. About 280 gigabases of sequencing data and 75 million to 85 million unique TCR sequences made up an early release that covered about 640 HLA-typed donors. Among the approximately 430 genotyped donors, around 81% belonged to the genetic ancestry cluster associated with self-reported Caucasian donors. The study aimed to test whether cataloging public T cell receptors could reveal signatures of past pathogen exposure. The T cell repertoires of about 700 subjects were profiled by immunosequencing and related to cytomegalovirus serostatus. A separate validation cohort of 100 to 150 different subjects was used in addition to the roughly 720-subject first cohort. High-throughput TCR immunosequencing, statistical association of individual TCRs with disease status, and machine learning were combined to predict cytomegalovirus infection status. A later analysis re-analyzed previously published TCR beta repertoires from approximately 670 donors and added high-resolution HLA genotyping to study TCR occurrence patterns. Rather than using new phenotypic data, the later analysis identified candidate immune exposures from TCR beta sequences and from how often those sequences occurred across donors. To decide whether each TCR beta V gene segment behaved as functional or pseudogenic, an earlier analysis of 587 of the donors relied on high-throughput TCR beta sequencing. Alongside the repertoire data, information on donor age, sex, ethnicity and CMV serostatus was compiled. A later genetic analysis took genome-wide SNP genotypes for about 65% of the roughly 670 donors and used that subset as a discovery cohort. All discovery cohort repertoires had been generated on a single sequencing platform. Class I and class II HLA loci were covered by the typing at four-digit resolution. Typing coverage differed by locus: A, B, C, DRB1 and DQB1 were typed in about 629-640 donors, DQA1 in about 500, DPA1 in around 580, and DPB1 in around 490. Several DR-DQ haplotypes were treated as single units for association and clustering because of strong linkage in the cohort. Among almost 400 genotyped donors of the cohort, an average of around 240,000 unique TCR beta nucleotide sequences were sequenced per donor, roughly 18% of them non-productive.

Results and caveats for the whole study, not just this receptor: In a later analysis, HLA-associated TCR beta chains showed more clonal expansion and lower generation probabilities than non-associated chains that were equally common. Presence/absence analyses assumed roughly uniform sequencing depth across donors, an assumption that may not hold. A cluster of highly shared sequence variants was judged likely to represent a technical artifact of the sequencing pipeline. In a later analysis, most CMV-associated TCR beta chains were found to appear HLA-restricted, with HLA associations seemingly driven largely by CMV exposure. Some IMGT-functional V segments, including TRBV6-2 and TRBV6-3, could not be distinguished by the 87-base-pair reads and were therefore excluded. A later genetic analysis reported fewer N-insertions in productive TCRs among donors in an Asian-associated ancestry cluster than the 666-donor mean. A later analysis associated about 17,000 TCR beta sequences with specific HLA alleles at a false discovery rate of 0.05. According to a later analysis, TCR association rates differed among HLA loci, with DRB1 alleles showing the most associated TCRs and HLA-C alleles showing the fewest. A later analysis reported that several top co-occurrence clusters appeared linked to parvovirus B19, influenza, CMV and Epstein-Barr virus. In vitro tests confirmed that a few of the cytomegalovirus-associated TCR beta chains recognize cytomegalovirus antigens. Linkage disequilibrium might explain the correlated functional status among segregating V segments, but an unknown experimental factor could not be ruled out. Cytomegalovirus status was reported to be diagnosed by the classifier with high specificity and sensitivity in both the original and validation cohorts. Because counts were too low, about 15 rarely observed V segments, including chromosome 9 orphons, were left out of the earlier analysis of a few hundred of the donors. Because some donors lacked HLA typing at each locus, the association tests relied only on the typed subset. According to the authors, the approach could potentially be generalized to other disease states and immunological phenotypes. When HLA alleles, especially DR and DQ, strongly co-occurred, attributing TCR associations to individual alleles was difficult. In an earlier analysis of 587 of the donors, most TCR beta V segments were observed in productive rearrangements about 87% or about 30% of the time, broadly matching IMGT annotations. Most TCR sequences were observed very rarely across donors, whereas some public TCRs were present in many individuals. The cohort was sequenced for TCR beta chains only, and without alpha or paired-chain data the features that could be detected were limited. A later genetic analysis associated a missense DCLRE1C variant with V-gene and J-gene trimming of TCR beta chains, and an independent cohort replicated the association. Immune exposure information for the cohort was limited to CMV serostatus. The study listed 150 to 200 TCR beta chains as associated with cytomegalovirus. A further reported finding was that TCR beta sequences accurately predicted the HLA-A and HLA-B alleles for most subjects in the first cohort.

In this chain, TRBV4-1 is recombined with TRBJ1-5; 7 central bases correspond to TRBD1. This sequence was found in a female donor in good health and CMV-seropositive. Source material: PBMCs. The CDR3 has the sequence CASRSVRGDNQPQHF. The DNA sequence follows: TGCGCCAGCAGATCAGTCAGGGGGGACAATCAGCCCCAGCATTTT.